This T cell receptor beta chain is drawn from a study of blood T cell repertoires in COVID-19. Profiled with immunoSEQ multiplex PCR; TCRdb holds only in-frame clones, not every one. The sample consists of about 160,000 clones, approximately 84% of them appearing once. V dropped 2 bases and J dropped 2; count of bases not matched to a gene: 6. The CDR3 extends over 16 amino acids. Germline CDR1 reads SNHLY; CDR2 reads FYNNEI. The receptor was derived from a man between 65 and 85 years old with acute or convalescent COVID-19. The sequencing sample was made of peripheral blood. The V call is TRBV2, the J call TRBJ1-5; 7 bases line up with TRBD1. The chain's CDR3 is CASSERGRYGNQPQHF. CDR3 in DNA: TGTGCCAGCAGTGAAAGGGGGCGGTATGGCAATCAGCCCCAGCATTTT.